These T cell receptor beta chains were read from a single sample in a study of cytomegalovirus exposure and HLA in healthy donors. Assay used: immunoSEQ multiplex PCR; TCRdb lists only in-frame clones, some missing. The sample holds around 130,000 clones. Source material: PBMCs. All receptors come from a woman aged 55-70 years in good health and CMV-seronegative. The CDR3 runs from the conserved cysteine through the conserved F or W. The order of the fields is V gene, D gene, J gene, CDR3 protein, CDR3 DNA. A D gene is named only where the DNA matches it firmly.

>TRBV29-1|TRBD1|TRBJ1-1
CSVDDRVGTEAFF
TGCAGCGTTGATGACAGGGTGGGCACTGAAGCTTTCTTT
>TRBV4-1|.|TRBJ1-2
CASSQDALAGVDYGYTF
TGCGCCAGCAGCCAAGATGCCCTGGCAGGGGTGGACTATGGCTACACCTTC
>TRBV7-6|TRBD2|TRBJ2-2
CASSLSTSGSTGELFF
TGTGCCAGCAGCTTATCTACTAGCGGGAGTACCGGGGAGCTGTTTTTT
>TRBV7-9|TRBD2|TRBJ2-2
CASSQLGGSNTGELFF
TGTGCCAGCAGCCAGCTGGGGGGGTCGAACACCGGGGAGCTGTTTTTT
>TRBV10-3|.|TRBJ2-1
CAISAQANEQFF
TGTGCCATCAGTGCCCAGGCCAATGAGCAGTTCTTC
>TRBV6-5|.|TRBJ1-2
CASSFGQPSNYGYTF
TGTGCCAGCAGTTTCGGACAGCCGAGCAACTATGGCTACACCTTC
>TRBV10-3|TRBD1|TRBJ2-7
CAISESTGSYEQYF
TGTGCCATCAGTGAGTCGACAGGGTCCTACGAGCAGTACTTC
>TRBV27|TRBD1|TRBJ1-5
CASSQLGQGKAQPQHF
TGTGCCAGCAGTCAACTCGGACAGGGGAAGGCTCAGCCCCAGCATTTT
>TRBV30|.|TRBJ2-3
CAWGPTSGSTQYF
TGTGCCTGGGGGCCGACGTCGGGATCAACGCAGTATTTT
>TRBV25-1|TRBD1|TRBJ1-3
CASSGPGQGAGNTIYF
TGTGCCAGCAGCGGACCGGGACAGGGGGCGGGAAACACCATATATTTT
>TRBV2|.|TRBJ1-1
CASARGNTEAFF
TGTGCCAGCGCCCGGGGGAACACTGAAGCTTTCTTT
>TRBV7-6|TRBD1|TRBJ1-2
CASSLGGDYGYTF
TGTGCCAGCAGCCTAGGGGGCGACTATGGCTACACCTTC
>TRBV2|.|TRBJ1-1
CASIRLVGVGNTEAFF
TGTGCCAGCATACGACTAGTGGGGGTAGGGAACACTGAAGCTTTCTTT
>TRBV4-2|TRBD1|TRBJ2-1
CASSPRQGTYNEQFF
TGTGCCAGCAGCCCGAGACAGGGGACCTACAATGAGCAGTTCTTC
>TRBV4-2|TRBD2|TRBJ2-1
CASSQGRGGKVHEQFF
TGTGCCAGCAGCCAAGGGCGGGGGGGTAAGGTTCATGAGCAGTTCTTC
>TRBV2|TRBD1|TRBJ2-7
CASRTGGLYEQYF
TGTGCCAGCAGGACAGGGGGCCTCTACGAGCAGTACTTC
>TRBV7-9|TRBD1|TRBJ2-2
CASSFRYPGPGGTGELFF
TGTGCCAGCAGCTTTCGATACCCGGGGCCAGGGGGCACCGGGGAGCTGTTTTTT
>TRBV5-1|TRBD2|TRBJ2-5
CASNPFWRGEDETQYF
TGCGCCAGCAACCCGTTCTGGCGGGGGGAGGATGAGACCCAGTACTTC
>TRBV6-5|TRBD1|TRBJ1-1
CASSYSRGQMNTEAFF
TGTGCCAGCAGTTACTCCCGGGGACAGATGAACACTGAAGCTTTCTTT
>TRBV12-5|TRBD1|TRBJ2-5
CASGLVWGTEETQYF
TGTGCTAGTGGTTTGGTCTGGGGGACAGAAGAGACCCAGTACTTC
>TRBV28|TRBD1|TRBJ1-1
CASSEGMTGTGALSAFF
TGTGCCAGCAGTGAGGGTATGACCGGGACAGGGGCCCTCTCCGCTTTCTTT
>TRBV10-1|.|TRBJ1-6
CASNGQLNSPLHF
TGCGCCAGCAACGGACAGCTTAATTCACCCCTCCACTTT
>TRBV14|.|TRBJ1-3
CASSPPPSGNTIYF
TGTGCCAGCAGCCCTCCTCCCTCTGGAAACACCATATATTTT
>TRBV19|.|TRBJ1-1
CASSIGSRVNTEAFF
TGTGCCAGTAGTATAGGGAGCAGAGTGAACACTGAAGCTTTCTTT